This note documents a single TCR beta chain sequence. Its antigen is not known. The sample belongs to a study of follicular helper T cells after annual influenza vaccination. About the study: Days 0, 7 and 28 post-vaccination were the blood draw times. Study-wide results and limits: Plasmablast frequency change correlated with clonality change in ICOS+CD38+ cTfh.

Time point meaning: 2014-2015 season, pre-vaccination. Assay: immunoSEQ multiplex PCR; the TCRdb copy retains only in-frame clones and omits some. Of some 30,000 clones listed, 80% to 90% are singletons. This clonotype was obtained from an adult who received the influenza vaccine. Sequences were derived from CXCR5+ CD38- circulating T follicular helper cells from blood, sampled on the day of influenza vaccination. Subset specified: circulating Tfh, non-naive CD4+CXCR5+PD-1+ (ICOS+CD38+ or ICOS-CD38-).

The CDR3: CASSSQKTSGGANEQFF. The CDR3, as DNA: TGTGCCAGCAGCTCCCAGAAGACTAGCGGGGGGGCCAATGAGCAGTTCTTC. The chain recombines TRBV7-9 with TRBJ2-1; TRBD2 matches 14 bases. V shed 4 bases, J shed 6 bases, and the junction held 8 bases outside the gene matches. Germline CDR1 and CDR2: SEHNR and FQNEAQ (reference sequence). This CDR3 is built from 17 residues.